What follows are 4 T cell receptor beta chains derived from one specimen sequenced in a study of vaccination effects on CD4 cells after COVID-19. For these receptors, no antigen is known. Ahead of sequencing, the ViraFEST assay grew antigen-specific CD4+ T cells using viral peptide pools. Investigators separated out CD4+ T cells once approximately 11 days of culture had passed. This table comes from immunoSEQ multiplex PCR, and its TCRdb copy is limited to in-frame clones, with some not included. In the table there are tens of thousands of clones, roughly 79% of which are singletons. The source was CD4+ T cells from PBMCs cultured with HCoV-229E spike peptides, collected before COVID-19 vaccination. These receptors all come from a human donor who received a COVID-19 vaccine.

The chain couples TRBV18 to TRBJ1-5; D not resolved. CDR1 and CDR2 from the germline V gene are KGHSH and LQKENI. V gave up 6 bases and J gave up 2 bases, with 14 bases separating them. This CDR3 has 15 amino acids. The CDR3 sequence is CASSSGGGGNQPQHF. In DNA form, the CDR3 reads TGTGCCAGCTCGTCCGGCGGCGGGGGCAATCAGCCCCAGCATTTT.

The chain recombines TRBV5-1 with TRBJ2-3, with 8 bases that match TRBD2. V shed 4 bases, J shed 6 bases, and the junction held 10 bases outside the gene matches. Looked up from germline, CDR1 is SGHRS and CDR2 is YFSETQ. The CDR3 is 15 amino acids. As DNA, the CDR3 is TGCGCCAGCAGCCACAGGCGGGGGGCCACGGATACGCAGTATTTT. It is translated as CASSHRRGATDTQYF.

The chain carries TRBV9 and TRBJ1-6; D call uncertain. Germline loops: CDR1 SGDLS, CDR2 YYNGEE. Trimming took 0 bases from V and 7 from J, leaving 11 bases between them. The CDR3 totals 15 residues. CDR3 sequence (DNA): TGTGCCAGCAGCGTAGAAGGCAGCGAAAATTCACCCCTCCACTTT. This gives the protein CASSVEGSENSPLHF.

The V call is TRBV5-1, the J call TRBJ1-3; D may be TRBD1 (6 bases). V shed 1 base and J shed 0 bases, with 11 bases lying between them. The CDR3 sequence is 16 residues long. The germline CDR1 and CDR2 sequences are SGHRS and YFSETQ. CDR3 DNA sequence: TGCGCCAGCAGCTTGTCACAGGGAGGCTCTGGAAACACCATATATTTT. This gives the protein CASSLSQGGSGNTIYF.